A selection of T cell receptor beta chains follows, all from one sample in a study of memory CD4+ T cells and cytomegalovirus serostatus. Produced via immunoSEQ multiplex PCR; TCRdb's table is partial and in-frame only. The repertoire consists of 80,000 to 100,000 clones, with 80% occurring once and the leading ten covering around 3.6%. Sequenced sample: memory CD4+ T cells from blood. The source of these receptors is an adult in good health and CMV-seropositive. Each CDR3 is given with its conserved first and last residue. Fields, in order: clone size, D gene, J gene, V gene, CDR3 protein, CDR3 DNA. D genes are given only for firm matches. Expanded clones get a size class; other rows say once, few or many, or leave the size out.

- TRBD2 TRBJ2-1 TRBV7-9 CASSLGFGTSFNNEQFF TGTGCCAGCAGCTTAGGTTTTGGGACTAGCTTCAACAATGAGCAGTTCTTC
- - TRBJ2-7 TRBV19 CASSTTGTYEQYF TGTGCCAGTAGTACGACTGGTACCTACGAGCAGTACTTC
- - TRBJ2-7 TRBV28 CASSLTSGRSYEQYF TGTGCCAGCAGTTTAACGTCAGGGCGATCCTACGAGCAGTACTTC
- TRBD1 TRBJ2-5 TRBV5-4 CASSLGWTGETQYF TGTGCCAGCAGCTTGGGCTGGACAGGGGAGACCCAGTACTTC
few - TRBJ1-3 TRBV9 CASSLGTPGDTIYF TGTGCCAGCAGTCTCGGGACACCGGGGGACACCATATATTTT
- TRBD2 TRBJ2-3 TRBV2 CASSWREGIDTQYF TGTGCCAGCAGTTGGCGGGAGGGTATTGATACGCAGTATTTT
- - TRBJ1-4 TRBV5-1 CASSLGGGAATNEKLFF TGCGCCAGCAGCTTGGGGGGCGGCGCTGCAACTAATGAAAAACTGTTTTTT
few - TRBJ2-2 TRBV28 CASRPGVTGELFF TGTGCCAGCAGGCCAGGGGTCACCGGGGAGCTGTTTTTT
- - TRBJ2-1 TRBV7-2 CASSLEFTGHNEQFF TGTGCCAGCAGCTTAGAATTCACAGGACACAATGAGCAGTTCTTC
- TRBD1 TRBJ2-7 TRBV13 CASSRRDSYEQYF TGTGCCAGCAGCAGACGGGACAGCTACGAGCAGTACTTC
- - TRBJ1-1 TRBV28 CASSSPFRGGNTEAFF TGTGCCAGCAGTTCCCCTTTCCGAGGGGGGAACACTGAAGCTTTCTTT
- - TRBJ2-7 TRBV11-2 CASRGYEQYF TGTGCCAGCAGGGGCTACGAGCAGTACTTC
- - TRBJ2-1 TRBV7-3 CASSLRGDLSNEQFF TGTGCCAGCAGCTTGAGGGGGGACCTATCTAATGAGCAGTTCTTC
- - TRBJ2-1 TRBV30 CAWRGRAKEQFF TGTGCCTGGAGGGGCAGAGCAAAGGAGCAGTTCTTC
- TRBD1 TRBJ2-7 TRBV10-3 CAISDGMDRDYEQYF TGTGCCATCAGTGACGGTATGGACAGGGATTACGAGCAGTACTTC
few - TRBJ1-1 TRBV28 CASTTLPGEAFF TGTGCCAGCACTACTCTTCCCGGTGAAGCTTTCTTT
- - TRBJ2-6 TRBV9 CASSVAGGQSSGANVLTF TGTGCCAGCAGCGTAGCTGGGGGTCAGAGCTCTGGGGCCAACGTCCTGACTTTC
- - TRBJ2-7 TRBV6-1 CASSEKLYSYEQYF TGTGCCAGCAGTGAAAAGTTATACTCCTACGAGCAGTACTTC
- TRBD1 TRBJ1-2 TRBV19 CASSTSGGSGYTF TGTGCCAGTAGTACATCAGGGGGCAGTGGCTACACCTTC
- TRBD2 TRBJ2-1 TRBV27 CASTGLAGTYNEQFF TGTGCCAGCACCGGACTAGCGGGGACCTACAATGAGCAGTTCTTC
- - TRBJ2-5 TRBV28 CASSLAGDGGPQETQYF TGTGCCAGCAGTTTAGCCGGTGATGGGGGGCCTCAAGAGACCCAGTACTTC
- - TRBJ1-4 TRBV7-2 CATRRAPNEKLFF TGTGCCACTCGGAGGGCACCTAATGAAAAACTGTTTTTT
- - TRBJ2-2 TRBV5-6 CASSLQSRAGELFF TGTGCCAGCAGCTTGCAAAGCAGGGCCGGGGAGCTGTTTTTT
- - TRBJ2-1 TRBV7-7 CASSLGGGSYNEQFF TGTGCTAGCAGCTTAGGGGGGGGCTCCTACAATGAGCAGTTCTTC
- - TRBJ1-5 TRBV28 CASSLLAGSVGNQPQHF TGTGCCAGCAGTCTCCTAGCCGGGTCGGTAGGCAATCAGCCCCAGCATTTT
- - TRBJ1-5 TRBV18 CASSLTRDQPQHF TGTGCCAGCTCACTAACCAGGGATCAGCCCCAGCATTTT
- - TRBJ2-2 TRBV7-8 CASSLGPSSVGELFF TGTGCCAGCAGCTTAGGTCCTTCGTCGGTCGGGGAGCTGTTTTTT
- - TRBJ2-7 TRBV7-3 CASSLVGGYEQYF TGTGCCAGCAGCTTAGTCGGGGGATACGAGCAGTACTTC
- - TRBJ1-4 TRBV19 CASNSKGTNEKLFF TGTGCCAGTAACTCCAAGGGAACTAATGAAAAACTGTTTTTT
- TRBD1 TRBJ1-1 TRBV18 CASSSGQPAWGTEAFF TGTGCCAGCTCATCGGGACAGCCTGCCTGGGGCACTGAAGCTTTCTTT
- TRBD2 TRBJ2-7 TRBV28 CASFTSATYEQYF TGTGCCAGCTTTACTAGCGCTACCTACGAGCAGTACTTC
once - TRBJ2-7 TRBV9 CASKPDTSYEQYF TGTGCCAGCAAACCGGACACATCCTACGAGCAGTACTTC
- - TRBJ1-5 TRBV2 CASSEEVTGNQPQHF TGTGCCAGCAGTGAAGAGGTGACAGGCAATCAGCCCCAGCATTTT
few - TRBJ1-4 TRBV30 CAWRREVEKLFF TGTGCCTGGCGCAGGGAAGTTGAAAAACTGTTTTTT
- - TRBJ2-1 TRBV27 CASSSAGQYNEQFF TGTGCCAGCAGTTCAGCGGGTCAATACAATGAGCAGTTCTTC